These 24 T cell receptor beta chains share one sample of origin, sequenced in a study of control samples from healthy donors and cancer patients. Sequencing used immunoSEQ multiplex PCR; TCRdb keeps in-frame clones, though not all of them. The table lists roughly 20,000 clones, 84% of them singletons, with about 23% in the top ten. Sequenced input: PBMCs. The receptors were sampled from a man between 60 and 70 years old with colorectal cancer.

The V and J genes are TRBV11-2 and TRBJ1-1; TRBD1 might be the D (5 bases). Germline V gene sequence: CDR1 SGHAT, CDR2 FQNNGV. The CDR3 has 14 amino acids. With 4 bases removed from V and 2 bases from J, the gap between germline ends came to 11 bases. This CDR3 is CASSWGGVNTEAFF. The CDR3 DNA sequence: TGTGCCAGCAGCTGGGGGGGGGTTAACACTGAAGCTTTCTTT.

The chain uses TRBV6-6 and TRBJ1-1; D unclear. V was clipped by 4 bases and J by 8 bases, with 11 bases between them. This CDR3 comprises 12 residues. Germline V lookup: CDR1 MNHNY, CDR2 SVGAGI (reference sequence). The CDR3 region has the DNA TGTGCCAGCAGTTCATCTCTAGTAGAAGCTTTCTTT. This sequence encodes CASSSSLVEAFF.

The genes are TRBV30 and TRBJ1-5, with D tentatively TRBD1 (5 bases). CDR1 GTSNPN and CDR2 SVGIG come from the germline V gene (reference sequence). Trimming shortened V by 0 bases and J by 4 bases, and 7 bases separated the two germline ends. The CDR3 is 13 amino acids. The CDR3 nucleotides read TGTGCCTGGAGTGTGGCAGGGAATCAGCCCCAGCATTTT. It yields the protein CAWSVAGNQPQHF.

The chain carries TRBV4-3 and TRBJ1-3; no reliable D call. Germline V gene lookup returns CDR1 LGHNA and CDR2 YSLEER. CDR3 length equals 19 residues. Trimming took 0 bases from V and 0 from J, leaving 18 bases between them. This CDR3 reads CASSQDWEARPSSGNTIYF. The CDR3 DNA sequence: TGCGCCAGCAGCCAAGATTGGGAGGCCCGGCCAAGCTCTGGAAACACCATATATTTT.

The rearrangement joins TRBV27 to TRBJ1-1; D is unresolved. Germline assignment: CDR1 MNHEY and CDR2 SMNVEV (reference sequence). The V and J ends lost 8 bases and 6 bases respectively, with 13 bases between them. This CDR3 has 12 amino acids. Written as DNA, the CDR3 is TGTGCCAGCTCGAGTCGTGGGGCTGAAGCTTTCTTT. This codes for CASSSRGAEAFF.

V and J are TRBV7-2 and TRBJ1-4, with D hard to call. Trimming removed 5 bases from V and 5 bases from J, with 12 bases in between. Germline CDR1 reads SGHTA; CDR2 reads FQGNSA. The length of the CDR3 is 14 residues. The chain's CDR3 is CASSPSGLNEKLFF. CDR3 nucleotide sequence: TGTGCCAGCAGCCCCTCAGGACTCAATGAAAAACTGTTTTTT.

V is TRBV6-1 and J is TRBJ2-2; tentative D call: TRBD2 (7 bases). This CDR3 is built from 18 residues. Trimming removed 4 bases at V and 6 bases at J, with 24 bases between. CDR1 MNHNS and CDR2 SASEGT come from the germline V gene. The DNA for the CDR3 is TGTGCCAGCAGTGCGTCTTCGGGGGGCGATTTTGCATCCGGGGAGCTGTTTTTT. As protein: CASSASSGGDFASGELFF.

The CDR3 spells CASSESAGTEAFF. DNA of the CDR3: TGCGCCAGCAGTGAGTCGGCGGGCACTGAAGCTTTCTTT. The V and J genes are TRBV10-1 and TRBJ1-1; D not resolved. The CDR3 extends over 13 amino acids. Trimming shortened V by 0 bases and J by 4 bases, and 6 bases separated the two germline ends. The germline V gene has CDR1 WNHNN and CDR2 SYGVQD (reference sequence).

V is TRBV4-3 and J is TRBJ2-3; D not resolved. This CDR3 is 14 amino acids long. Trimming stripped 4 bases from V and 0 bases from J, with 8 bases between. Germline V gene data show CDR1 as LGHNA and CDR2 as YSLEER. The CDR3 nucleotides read TGCGCCAGCAGCCGTGTACCTAGCACAGATACGCAGTATTTT. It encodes CASSRVPSTDTQYF.

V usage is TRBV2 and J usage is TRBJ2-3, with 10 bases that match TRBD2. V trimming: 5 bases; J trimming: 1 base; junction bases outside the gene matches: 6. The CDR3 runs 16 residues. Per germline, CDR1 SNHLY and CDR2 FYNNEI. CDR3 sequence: CASSYGAGGGTDTQYF. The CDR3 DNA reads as TGTGCCAGCAGTTATGGAGCGGGGGGGGGCACAGATACGCAGTATTTT.

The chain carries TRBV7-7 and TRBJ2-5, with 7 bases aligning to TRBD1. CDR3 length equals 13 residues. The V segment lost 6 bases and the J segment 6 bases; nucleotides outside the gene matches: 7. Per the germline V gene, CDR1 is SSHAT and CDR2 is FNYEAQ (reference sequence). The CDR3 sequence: CASSHDRDQTQYF. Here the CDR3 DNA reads TGTGCCAGCAGTCACGACAGGGACCAGACCCAGTACTTC.

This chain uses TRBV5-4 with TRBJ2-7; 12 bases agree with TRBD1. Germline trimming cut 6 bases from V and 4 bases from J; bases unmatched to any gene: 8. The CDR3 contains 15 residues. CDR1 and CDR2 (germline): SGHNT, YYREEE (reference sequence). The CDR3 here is CASTNPGQGAYEQYF. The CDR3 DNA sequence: TGTGCCAGCACCAATCCGGGACAGGGGGCTTACGAGCAGTACTTC.

The CDR3 nucleotides are TGCGCCAGCAGCTTGGTCCCAGGGGGTGATGAAAAACTGTTTTTT. Its translation: CASSLVPGGDEKLFF. The chain recombines TRBV5-1 with TRBJ1-4, with 7 bases aligning to TRBD1. Looked up from germline, CDR1 is SGHRS and CDR2 is YFSETQ. The CDR3 spans 15 residues. V shed 0 bases, J shed 6 bases, and the junction held 5 bases outside the gene matches.

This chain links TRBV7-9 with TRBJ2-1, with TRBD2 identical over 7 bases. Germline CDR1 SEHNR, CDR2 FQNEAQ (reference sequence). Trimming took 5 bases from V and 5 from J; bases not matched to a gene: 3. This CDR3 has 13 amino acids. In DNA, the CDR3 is TGTGCCAGCAGCCCACGGGGGGACAATGAGCAGTTCTTC. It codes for CASSPRGDNEQFF.

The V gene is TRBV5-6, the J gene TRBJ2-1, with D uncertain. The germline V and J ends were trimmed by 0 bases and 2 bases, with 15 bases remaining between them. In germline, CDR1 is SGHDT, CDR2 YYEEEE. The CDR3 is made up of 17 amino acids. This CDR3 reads CASSLVSIYLTYNEQFF. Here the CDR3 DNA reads TGTGCCAGCAGCTTGGTAAGCATTTATTTGACCTACAATGAGCAGTTCTTC.

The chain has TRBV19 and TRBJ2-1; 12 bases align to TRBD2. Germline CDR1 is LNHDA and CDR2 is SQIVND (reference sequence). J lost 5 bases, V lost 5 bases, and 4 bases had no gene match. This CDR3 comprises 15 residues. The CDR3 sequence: CASSPWTSGDNEQFF. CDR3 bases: TGTGCCAGTAGTCCATGGACTAGCGGGGACAATGAGCAGTTCTTC. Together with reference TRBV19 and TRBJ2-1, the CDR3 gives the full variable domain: DGGITQSPKYLFRKEGQNVTLSCEQNLNHDAMYWYRQDPGQGLRLIYYSQIVNDFQKGDIAEGYSVSREKKESFPLTVTSAQKNPTAFYLCASSPWTSGDNEQFFGPGTRLTVL.

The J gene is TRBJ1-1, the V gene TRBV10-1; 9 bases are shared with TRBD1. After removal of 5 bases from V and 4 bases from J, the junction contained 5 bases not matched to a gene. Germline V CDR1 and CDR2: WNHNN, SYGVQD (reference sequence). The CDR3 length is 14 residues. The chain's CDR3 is CASSQRDRATEAFF. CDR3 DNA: TGCGCCAGCAGTCAACGGGACAGGGCCACTGAAGCTTTCTTT.

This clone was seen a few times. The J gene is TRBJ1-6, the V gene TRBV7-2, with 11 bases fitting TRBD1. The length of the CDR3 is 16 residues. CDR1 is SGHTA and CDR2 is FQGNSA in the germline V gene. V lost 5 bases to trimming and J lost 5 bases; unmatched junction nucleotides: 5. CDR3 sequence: CASSPGQGADNSPLHF. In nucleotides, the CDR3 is TGTGCCAGCAGCCCAGGACAGGGGGCGGATAATTCACCCCTCCACTTT. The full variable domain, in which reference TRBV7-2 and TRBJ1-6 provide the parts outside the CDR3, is GAGVSQSPSNKVTEKGKDVELRCDPISGHTALYWYRQSLGQGLEFLIYFQGNSAPDKSGLPSDRFSAERTGGSVSTLTIQRTQQEDSAVYLCASSPGQGADNSPLHFGNGTRLTVT.

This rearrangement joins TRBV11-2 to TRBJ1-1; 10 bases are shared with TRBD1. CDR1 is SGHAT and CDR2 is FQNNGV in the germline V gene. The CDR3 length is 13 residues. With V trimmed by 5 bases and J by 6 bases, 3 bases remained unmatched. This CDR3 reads CASSGDRGAEAFF. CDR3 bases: TGTGCCAGCAGCGGGGACAGGGGAGCTGAAGCTTTCTTT. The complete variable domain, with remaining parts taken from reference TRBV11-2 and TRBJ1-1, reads EAGVAQSPRYKIIEKRQSVAFWCNPISGHATLYWYQQILGQGPKLLIQFQNNGVVDDSQLPKDRFSAERLKGVDSTLKIQPAKLEDSAVYLCASSGDRGAEAFFGQGTRLTVV.

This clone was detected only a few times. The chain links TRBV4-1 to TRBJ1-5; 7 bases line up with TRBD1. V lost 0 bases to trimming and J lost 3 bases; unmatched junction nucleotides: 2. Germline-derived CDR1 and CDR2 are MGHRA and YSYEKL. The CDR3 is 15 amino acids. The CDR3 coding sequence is TGCGCCAGCAGCCAAGAACAGGGGCCCAATCAGCCCCAGCATTTT. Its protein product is CASSQEQGPNQPQHF.

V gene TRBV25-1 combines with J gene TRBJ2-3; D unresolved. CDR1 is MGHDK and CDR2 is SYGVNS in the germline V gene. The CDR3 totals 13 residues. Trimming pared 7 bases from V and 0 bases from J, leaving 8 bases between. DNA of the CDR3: TGTGCCAGCACTCCGTACAGCACAGATACGCAGTATTTT. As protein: CASTPYSTDTQYF. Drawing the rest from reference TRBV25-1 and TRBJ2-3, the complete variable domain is EADIYQTPRYLVIGTGKKITLECSQTMGHDKMYWYQQDPGMELHLIHYSYGVNSTEKGDLSSESTVSRIRTEHFPLTLESARPSHTSQYLCASTPYSTDTQYFGPGTRLTVL.

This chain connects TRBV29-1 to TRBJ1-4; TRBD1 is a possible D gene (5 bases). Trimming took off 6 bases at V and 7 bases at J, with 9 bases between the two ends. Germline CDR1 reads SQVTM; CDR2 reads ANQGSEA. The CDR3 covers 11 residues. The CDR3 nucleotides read TGCAGCGTGGAGGGGTGTGAAAAACTGTTTTTT. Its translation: CSVEGCEKLFF.

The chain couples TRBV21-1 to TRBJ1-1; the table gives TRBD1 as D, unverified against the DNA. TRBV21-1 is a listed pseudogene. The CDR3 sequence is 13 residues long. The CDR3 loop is CASSSDRVTEAFF. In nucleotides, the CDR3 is TGTGCCAGCAGTTCTGACAGGGTCACTGAAGCTTTCTTT.

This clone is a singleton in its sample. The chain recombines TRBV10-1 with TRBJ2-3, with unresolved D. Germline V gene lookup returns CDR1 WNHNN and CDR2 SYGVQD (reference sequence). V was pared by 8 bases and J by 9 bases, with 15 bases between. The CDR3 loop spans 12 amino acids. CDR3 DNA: TGCGCCAGCGGGGATTCGGTTGAGACGCAGTATTTT. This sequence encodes CASGDSVETQYF.